This TCR beta chain was captured in a study of CD8 T cells in ankylosing spondylitis. The study's findings and limits: Matched synovial fluid from ankylosing spondylitis patients was reported to be enriched for disease-linked clones.

Quantitative barcoded 5'-RACE was used to prepare TCR beta libraries. TCRdb recomputed calls from the 5' RACE reads with MiXCR, one row per CDR3 protein. The sample records about 200,000 distinct CDR3 sequences, around 13% being singletons. Of note for this clonotype: What it recognizes is unknown.

CDR3 length equals 16 residues. Germline lookup yields CDR1 SGHNT and CDR2 YYREEE (reference sequence). V was cut by 3 bases and J by 0 bases, with 13 bases left in between. This clonotype originated in a male donor with ankylosing spondylitis or in good health (not recorded which). Sequenced sample: blood, either unsorted or a sorted T cell fraction (not recorded which). V and J are TRBV5-4 and TRBJ2-1; D not certain. CDR3 region: CASSSSASSSYNEQFF. In DNA, the CDR3 is TGTGCCAGCAGCTCGTCGGCCTCGAGCTCCTACAATGAGCAGTTCTTC.